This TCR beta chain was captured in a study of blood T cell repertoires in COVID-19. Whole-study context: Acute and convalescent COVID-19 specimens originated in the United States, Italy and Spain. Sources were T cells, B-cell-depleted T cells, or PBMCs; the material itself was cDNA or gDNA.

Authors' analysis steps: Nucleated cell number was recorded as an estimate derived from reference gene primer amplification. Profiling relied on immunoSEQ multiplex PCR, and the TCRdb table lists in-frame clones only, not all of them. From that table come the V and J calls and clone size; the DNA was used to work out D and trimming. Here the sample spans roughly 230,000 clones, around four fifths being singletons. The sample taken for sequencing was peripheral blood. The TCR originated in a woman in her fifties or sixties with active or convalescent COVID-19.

The CDR3 reads CASRGAGQMNYGYTF. In DNA form, the CDR3 reads TGTGCCAGCAGGGGTGCGGGACAGATGAACTATGGCTACACCTTC. V is TRBV5-4 and J is TRBJ1-2, with 7 bases identical to TRBD1. CDR1 and CDR2 (germline): SGHNT, YYREEE (reference sequence). The CDR3 covers 15 residues. With 5 bases clipped from V and 2 bases from J, the junction kept 9 bases outside the gene matches. Together with reference TRBV5-4 and TRBJ1-2, the CDR3 gives the full variable domain: ETGVTQSPTHLIKTRGQQVTLRCSSQSGHNTVSWYQQALGQGPQFIFQYYREEENGRGNFPPRFSGLQFPNYSSELNVNALELDDSALYLCASRGAGQMNYGYTFGSGTRLTVV.